One sample yielded the 16 T cell receptor beta chains listed below, sequenced in a study of post-analysis software for immune sequencing data. For these receptors, no antigen is known. Study-wide points: With TRBV5-6, TRBV5-1 and TRBV20-1 included, five TRBV segments were more frequent in patients than in controls.

Unique molecular identifiers were built into the TCR beta cDNA libraries. TCRdb called the PCR reads again in MiXCR, with one record for every CDR3 protein. The sample lists hundreds of thousands of distinct CDR3 sequences, approximately 59% occurring once. The sample taken for sequencing was blood. These receptors originate from a girl aged 2-10 years with multiple sclerosis.

A few counts support this clonotype. The rearrangement uses TRBV3-1 and TRBJ2-1, with 7 nucleotides matching TRBD2. V shed 1 base, J shed 0 bases, and the junction held 9 bases outside the gene matches. CDR1 LGHDT and CDR2 YNNKEL come from the germline V gene (reference sequence). The CDR3 spans 18 residues. In DNA, the CDR3 is TGTGCCAGCAGCCAAGTCTCTAGCGGACAAAGCTCCTACAATGAGCAGTTCTTC. Its protein product is CASSQVSSGQSSYNEQFF.

The table lists this clonotype with a few counts. V is TRBV5-1 and J is TRBJ2-5, with 9 bases that match TRBD1. V was pared by 3 bases and J by 3 bases, with 6 bases of the junction left unmatched. Germline loops: CDR1 SGHRS, CDR2 YFSETQ. The CDR3 runs to 15 residues. The CDR3 DNA is TGCGCCAGCAGCTGGGGGACAGGGAAAGAAGAGACCCAGTACTTC. Translated, it gives CASSWGTGKEETQYF.

The rearrangement links TRBV7-2 to TRBJ2-3; 8 positions agree with TRBD2. The germline gives CDR1 SGHTA, CDR2 FQGNSA. The CDR3 sequence is 16 residues long. V dropped 3 bases and J dropped 4; count of bases not matched to a gene: 9. The CDR3 sequence is CASSFQPAGGPDTQYF. The DNA of the CDR3 is TGTGCCAGCAGCTTTCAACCCGCGGGAGGCCCAGATACGCAGTATTTT.

The CDR3 reads CSVEADTEAFF. Written as DNA, the CDR3 is TGCAGCGTTGAGGCGGATACTGAAGCTTTCTTT. The chain combines TRBV29-1 with TRBJ1-1; D ambiguous. CDR1 and CDR2 (germline): SQVTM, ANQGSEA. The V gene lost 3 bases and the J gene lost 5 bases, with 7 bases spanning the gap. The length of the CDR3 is 11 residues.

The rearrangement joins TRBV9 to TRBJ2-1; 7 bases are shared with TRBD2. This CDR3 has 17 residues. The trim removed 0 bases at V and 1 base at J, leaving 7 bases unmatched. Per germline, CDR1 SGDLS and CDR2 YYNGEE. CDR3 nucleotide sequence: TGTGCCAGCAGCGTAGCTACGGGGGGTGGATCCTACAATGAGCAGTTCTTC. Its translation: CASSVATGGGSYNEQFF.

This chain uses TRBV20-1 with TRBJ2-1, with 7 bases that match TRBD2. This CDR3 is 13 amino acids long. The germline V gene encodes CDR1 DFQATT and CDR2 SNEGSKA (reference sequence). Unmatched junction bases numbered 8, after V lost 6 bases and J lost 6 bases. The DNA for the CDR3 is TGCAGTGCCGCCCCGGCGGGAGCCAATGAGCAGTTCTTC. This gives the protein CSAAPAGANEQFF.

V usage is TRBV12-3 or TRBV12-4 and J usage is TRBJ2-1; D is unclear. This CDR3 has 12 residues. The germline V and J ends were trimmed by 7 bases and 4 bases, with 8 bases remaining between them. DNA of the CDR3: TGTGCCAGCAATACGGATTACAATGAGCAGTTCTTC. Translated, it gives CASNTDYNEQFF.

J is TRBJ1-6 and V is TRBV4-3; D perhaps matches TRBD1 (5 bases). Germline V gene data show CDR1 as LGHNA and CDR2 as YSLEER. The CDR3 totals 18 residues. Trimming took 0 bases from V and 0 from J, leaving 12 bases between them. The CDR3 DNA follows: TGCGCCAGCAGCCAAGAAGTTCGGGGGAGCTCCTATAATTCACCCCTCCACTTT. This encodes CASSQEVRGSSYNSPLHF.

The chain employs TRBV20-1 and TRBJ1-1; 7 positions agree with TRBD1. The length of the CDR3 is 14 residues. The V gene end was trimmed by 3 bases and the J gene end by 0 bases; junction bases not matched to a gene: 4. Germline V gene lookup returns CDR1 DFQATT and CDR2 SNEGSKA (reference sequence). CDR3 residues: CSASRQGLNTEAFF. CDR3 bases: TGCAGTGCTAGCCGACAGGGTTTGAACACTGAAGCTTTCTTT.

The chain employs TRBV10-3 and TRBJ1-6, with D maybe TRBD1 (5 bases). In germline, CDR1 is ENHRY, CDR2 SYGVKD. The CDR3 extends over 14 amino acids. The V end lost 5 bases, the J end lost 5 bases, and 10 bases lay between the germline ends. The CDR3 protein is CAISMDTDNSPLHF. CDR3 DNA sequence: TGTGCCATCAGTATGGACACGGATAATTCACCCCTCCACTTT.

This clonotype was seen once. V is TRBV12-3 or TRBV12-4 and J is TRBJ2-1, with 13 nucleotides matching TRBD2. CDR3 length: 16 amino acids. V was pared by 5 bases and J by 9 bases, with 10 bases of the junction left unmatched. CDR3 region: CASSPRLAGGRGEQFF. CDR3 nucleotides: TGTGCCAGCAGTCCGAGACTAGCGGGGGGTCGGGGTGAGCAGTTCTTC.

The chain joins TRBV5-1 to TRBJ2-5, with D tentatively TRBD2 (5 bases). This CDR3 is built from 11 residues. With 2 bases removed from V and 8 bases from J, the gap between germline ends came to 7 bases. CDR1 is SGHRS, CDR2 YFSETQ, per germline. The CDR3 region is CASSFEGTQYF. For the CDR3, the DNA is TGCGCCAGCAGCTTTGAGGGCACCCAGTACTTC.

This clonotype has just one count. The rearrangement joins TRBV5-5 to TRBJ2-1; TRBD2 matches at 10 bases. CDR3 size: 14 residues. With 0 bases clipped from V and 14 bases from J, the junction kept 8 bases outside the gene matches. Germline V gene lookup returns CDR1 SGHKS and CDR2 YYEKEE (reference sequence). CDR3 bases: TGTGCCAGCAGCTTGGAAGCTAGCGGGAGCATCAAGTTCTTC. Encoded protein: CASSLEASGSIKFF.

This clonotype has more than one count but fewer than ten. In DNA, the CDR3 is TGTGCCAGCAGTGAGCCTTTTCGTAGCACAGATACGCAGTATTTT. Translation: CASSEPFRSTDTQYF. This sequence joins TRBV2 and TRBJ2-3, with unresolved D. Germline V gene sequence: CDR1 SNHLY, CDR2 FYNNEI. V lost 3 bases to trimming and J lost 0 bases, with 10 bases between them. The CDR3 runs to 15 residues.

The table lists this clonotype with a few counts. The CDR3 coding sequence is TGTGCCAGCAGTCGCACCGGGACAGGGATGGATGAGCAGTTCTTC. Its protein product is CASSRTGTGMDEQFF. The chain combines TRBV11-3 with TRBJ2-1, with 9 bases aligning to TRBD1. The V gene end was trimmed by 6 bases and the J gene end by 8 bases; junction bases not matched to a gene: 11. This CDR3 has 15 residues. Germline CDR1 reads SGHNT; CDR2 reads YENEEA.

The chain employs TRBV7-2 and TRBJ2-1; 7 nucleotides agree with TRBD2. The CDR3 extends over 16 amino acids. Germline CDR1 is SGHTA and CDR2 is FQGNSA. After removal of 1 base from V and 7 bases from J, the junction contained 10 bases not matched to a gene. The CDR3 sequence: CASSLVGLAALNEQFF. As DNA, the CDR3 is TGTGCCAGCAGCTTAGTAGGGCTAGCGGCTCTTAATGAGCAGTTCTTC. The whole variable domain, remainder taken from reference TRBV7-2 and TRBJ2-1, is GAGVSQSPSNKVTEKGKDVELRCDPISGHTALYWYRQSLGQGLEFLIYFQGNSAPDKSGLPSDRFSAERTGGSVSTLTIQRTQQEDSAVYLCASSLVGLAALNEQFFGPGTRLTVL.